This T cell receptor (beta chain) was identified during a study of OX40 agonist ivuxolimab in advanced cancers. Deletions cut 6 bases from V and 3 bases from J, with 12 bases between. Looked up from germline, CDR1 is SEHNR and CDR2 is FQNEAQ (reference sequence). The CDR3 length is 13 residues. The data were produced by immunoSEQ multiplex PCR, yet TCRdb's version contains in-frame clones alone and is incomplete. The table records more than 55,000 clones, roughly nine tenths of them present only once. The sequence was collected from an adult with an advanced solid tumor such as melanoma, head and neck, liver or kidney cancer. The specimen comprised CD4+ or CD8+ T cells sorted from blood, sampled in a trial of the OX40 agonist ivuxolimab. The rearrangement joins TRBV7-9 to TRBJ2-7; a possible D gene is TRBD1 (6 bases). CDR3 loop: CASSLRGNYEQYF. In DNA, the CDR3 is TGTGCCAGCAGTCTCAGGGGCAACTACGAGCAGTACTTC.